The 15 T cell receptor beta chains below were found in one sample sequenced in a study of CD8+CD57+ T cells in acquired aplastic anemia. The template for TCR beta VDJ and CDR3 sequence profiling was genomic DNA. One entry per CDR3 protein, called by TCRdb with MiXCR from the reads. Of around 130,000 distinct CDR3 sequences listed, under 60% are singletons. The patients chosen for sequencing had shown expansion of CD8+CD57+ cells (detected by flow cytometry). Sequences were obtained from sorted CD4+, CD8+, or CD8+CD57+ T cells (not recorded which) from PBMCs. Receptors were obtained from a human donor with aplastic anemia.

The chain has TRBV2 and TRBJ2-2, with 8 bases that match TRBD2. CDR3 length: 15 amino acids. V shed 10 bases and J 7 bases; nucleotides not matched to a gene: 14. Germline V CDR1 and CDR2: SNHLY, FYNNEI. CDR3 residues: CAITAGGAEHGELFF. The DNA of the CDR3 is TGTGCCATCACGGCGGGAGGAGCGGAGCACGGGGAGCTGTTTTTT.

CDR3 DNA: TGCGCCAGCAGCCGCCCAGGGCTAGCGGGGTTGCAGTACTTC. This translates into CASSRPGLAGLQYF. V usage is TRBV4-1 and J usage is TRBJ2-7, with 9 bases aligning to TRBD2. The CDR3 covers 14 residues. Germline V gene data show CDR1 as MGHRA and CDR2 as YSYEKL. Trimming at V came to 4 bases and at J to 9 bases, leaving 10 bases not matched to a gene.

A word on this clonotype: One end of the junction fails to match germline, which may point to a read error. This rearrangement joins TRBV7-3 to TRBJ2-5; weak D call: TRBD2 (6 bases). This CDR3 has 15 residues. Per the germline V gene, CDR1 is SGHTA and CDR2 is FQGTGA. CDR3 coding DNA: TGTGCCAGCAGCTTAATACCCCCGCGTCGGGAGACCCGGTACTTC. It translates to CASSLIPPRRETRYF.

This clonotype was found many times. The chain joins TRBV5-5 to TRBJ2-5; the D gene is possibly TRBD2 (5 bases). V lost 4 bases, J lost 1 base, and 14 bases lay in between. CDR3 size: 15 residues. In germline, CDR1 is SGHKS, CDR2 YYEKEE (reference sequence). In DNA form, the CDR3 reads TGTGCCAGCAGCCGGGGTCCGGCCCCCCAAGAGACCCAGTACTTC. It specifies CASSRGPAPQETQYF.

The chain uses TRBV7-2 and TRBJ2-3; D unresolved. V shed 4 bases and J shed 9 bases, with 8 bases lying between them. The CDR3 spans 11 residues. Germline V gene lookup returns CDR1 SGHTA and CDR2 FQGNSA. CDR3 nucleotide sequence: TGTGCCAGCAGCTCGTACGAGACGCAGTATTTT. Encoded protein: CASSSYETQYF.

The chain links TRBV6-1 to TRBJ1-4; TRBD1 matches at 8 bases. The CDR3 length is 15 residues. The junction had 11 bases not matched to a gene; V was cut back by 7 bases and J by 7 bases. The germline CDR1 and CDR2 sequences are MNHNS and SASEGT. The CDR3 is CASTLTAGGLEKLFF. DNA of the CDR3: TGTGCCAGCACCCTAACGGCAGGGGGCCTTGAAAAACTGTTTTTT.

This clonotype was counted a single time. The chain joins TRBV20-1 to TRBJ2-7, with D maybe TRBD2 (6 bases). Trimming stripped 3 bases from V and 2 bases from J, with 11 bases between. CDR1 is DFQATT, CDR2 SNEGSKA, per germline (reference sequence). The CDR3 is 13 amino acids. CDR3 sequence reads: CSASPGRTYEQYF. In DNA, the CDR3 is TGCAGTGCTAGCCCAGGGAGGACCTACGAGCAGTACTTC.

In this sample, this clonotype turned up many times. The chain has TRBV12-3 or TRBV12-4 and TRBJ1-1; D gene uncertain. The CDR3 length is 13 residues. V was cut by 3 bases and J by 3 bases, with 8 bases left in between. CDR3 sequence (DNA): TGTGCCAGCAGTTTCGGGATATACACTGAAGCTTTCTTT. This sequence encodes CASSFGIYTEAFF.

This clonotype was counted at least ten times. J is TRBJ2-7 and V is TRBV6-5; TRBD2 might be the D (5 bases). V was cut by 0 bases and J by 2 bases, with 11 bases left in between. This CDR3 region has 15 residues. Germline-derived CDR1 and CDR2 are MNHEY and SVGAGI. CDR3 bases: TGTGCCAGCAGTTACTCGAGCTCCGGGACCTACGAGCAGTACTTC. It codes for CASSYSSSGTYEQYF.

V and J are TRBV6-5 and TRBJ2-2; D gene uncertain. CDR3 length equals 16 residues. The germline gives CDR1 MNHEY, CDR2 SVGAGI. V was shortened by 2 bases and J by 5 bases, with 15 bases between the two germline ends. CDR3 protein: CASSYLGQLGTGELFF. The CDR3 coding sequence is TGTGCCAGCAGTTACCTAGGCCAGTTAGGTACCGGGGAGCTGTTTTTT.

Remarks on this clonotype: One junction end does not reproduce the germline sequence, and a read error may be involved. DNA for the CDR3: TGTAGCGTTTGCGTGGGCGGGAGTCGCTACGAGCAGTACTTC. Amino acids: CSVCVGGSRYEQYF. This chain joins TRBV29-1 and TRBJ2-7; 7 nucleotides align to TRBD2. Germline V gene sequence: CDR1 SQVTM, CDR2 ANQGSEA. CDR3 size: 14 residues.

The V gene is TRBV14, the J gene TRBJ1-4; D gene uncertain. The CDR3 is made up of 15 amino acids. V gave up 8 bases and J gave up 0 bases, with 13 bases separating them. CDR1 and CDR2 from the germline V gene are SGHDN and FVKESK. The CDR3: CASRRNVATNEKLFF. The DNA of the CDR3 is TGTGCCAGCCGGAGGAACGTTGCAACTAATGAAAAACTGTTTTTT.

This clonotype was seen repeatedly, ten times or more. This chain links TRBV24-1 with TRBJ2-1, with TRBD2 matching over 8 bases. The V gene's germline CDR1 is KGHDR and CDR2 SFDVKD. J was trimmed by 10 bases and V by 6 bases; bases with no gene match: 13. There are 15 residues in the CDR3. The CDR3 region has the DNA TGTGCCACCAGTCAACTATTGCGGGGGGCGTGCGAGCAGTTCTTC. Protein: CATSQLLRGACEQFF.

This chain uses TRBV2 with TRBJ1-6; D perhaps matches TRBD1 (6 bases). Trimming took off 2 bases at V and 6 bases at J, with 8 bases between the two ends. This CDR3 contains 14 residues. Germline V gives CDR1 SNHLY, CDR2 FYNNEI. CDR3 DNA sequence: TGTGCCAGCAGTGAAATGGACAGTAATTCACCCCTCCACTTT. Translated: CASSEMDSNSPLHF.

For this clonotype: At one end the junction does not follow the germline gene, possibly because of a read error. The J gene is TRBJ2-7, the V gene TRBV2; 7 nucleotides agree with TRBD1. CDR1 SNHLY and CDR2 FYNNEI come from the germline V gene. The CDR3 length is 15 residues. The CDR3 here is CASSQYRDSSSEQYF. Here the CDR3 DNA reads TGTGCCAGCAGCCAATACCGGGACAGCTCCTCCGAGCAGTACTTC. Combining the CDR3 with reference TRBV2 and TRBJ2-7 gives the whole variable domain EPEVTQTPSHQVTQMGQEVILRCVPISNHLYFYWYRQILGQKVEFLVSFYNNEISEKSEIFDDQFSVERPDGSNFTLKIRSTKLEDSAMYFCASSQYRDSSSEQYFGPGTRLTVT.